Listed here are 29 T cell receptor beta chains from one sample, sequenced in a study of control samples from healthy donors and cancer patients. Profiling relied on immunoSEQ multiplex PCR, and the TCRdb table lists in-frame clones only, not all of them. The sample has 110,000 to 150,000 clones; more than 85% are singletons. Sequencing used blood. Every receptor here comes from a woman aged 25 to 45 in good health.

This clone is a singleton in its sample. The chain links TRBV28 to TRBJ1-1; 8 nucleotides align to TRBD1. The V segment lost 4 bases and the J segment 4 bases; nucleotides outside the gene matches: 5. The CDR3 runs 14 residues. From germline, CDR1 is MDHEN and CDR2 SYDVKM. CDR3 nucleotides: TGTGCCAGCAGTTATTCAGGGGGCATCACTGAAGCTTTCTTT. Its translation: CASSYSGGITEAFF.

CDR3 protein: CASSPPGEMNEQFF. DNA for the CDR3: TGTGCCAGCAGCCCCCCGGGGGAGATGAATGAGCAGTTCTTC. The rearrangement uses TRBV7-3 and TRBJ2-1; D might be TRBD2 (6 bases). Deletions cut 5 bases from V and 7 bases from J, with 15 bases between. CDR3 length: 14 residues. Germline V gene lookup returns CDR1 SGHTA and CDR2 FQGTGA.

This rearrangement joins TRBV16 to TRBJ1-4; TRBD1 matches at 8 bases. The CDR3 sequence is 14 residues long. The germline V gene has CDR1 KGHSY and CDR2 FQNENV. After removal of 5 bases from V and 7 bases from J, the junction contained 6 bases not matched to a gene. The CDR3 spells CASSSAGGREKLFF. CDR3 DNA sequence: TGTGCCAGCAGCTCAGCAGGGGGCCGTGAAAAACTGTTTTTT.

The chain employs TRBV10-3 and TRBJ2-1; D possibly uses TRBD1 or TRBD2 (7 bases each). This CDR3 has 14 residues. Germline CDR1 reads ENHRY; CDR2 reads SYGVKD. Trimming left V 7 bases short and J 7 bases short, with 17 bases between. DNA for the CDR3: TGTGCCATCACCAGGGGGAGGGGTGAAAATGAGCAGTTCTTC. Translating gives CAITRGRGENEQFF.

This chain uses TRBV30 with TRBJ1-6; no clear D. This CDR3 spans 15 amino acids. V lost 2 bases, J lost 9 bases, and 17 bases lay in between. CDR1 GTSNPN and CDR2 SVGIG come from the germline V gene (reference sequence). The CDR3 DNA sequence: TGTGCCTGGAGTTCGGGCTCCTACGGCCTTTCACCCCTCCACTTT. Amino acid sequence: CAWSSGSYGLSPLHF.

In DNA form, the CDR3 reads TGTGCCAGCAGCCCCAATAAACGGGCTACGCAGTATTTT. Protein: CASSPNKRATQYF. The chain carries TRBV3-1 (or the pseudogene TRBV3-2) and TRBJ2-3; D ambiguous. Trimming stripped 4 bases from V and 8 bases from J, with 13 bases between. The CDR3 covers 13 residues. The germline gives CDR1 LGHDT, CDR2 YNNKEL (reference sequence).

The gene calls are TRBV6-5 and TRBJ2-1, with TRBD2 matching 9 bases. Germline-derived CDR1 and CDR2 are MNHEY and SVGAGI. The CDR3 length is 15 residues. V lost 0 bases, J lost 4 bases, and 1 base stayed unmatched. This chain's CDR3 is CASSYSSGGYNEQFF. For the CDR3, the DNA is TGTGCCAGCAGTTACTCGAGCGGGGGGTACAATGAGCAGTTCTTC.

This clone came up once. The V gene is TRBV5-4, the J gene TRBJ2-7; TRBD1 agrees at 10 bases. The germline CDR1 and CDR2 sequences are SGHNT and YYREEE (reference sequence). V shed 7 bases, J shed 4 bases, and the junction held 11 bases outside the gene matches. The CDR3 consists of 15 residues. The CDR3 loop reads CASVRTGTGVYEQYF. Here the CDR3 DNA reads TGTGCCAGCGTTCGCACCGGGACAGGGGTATACGAGCAGTACTTC.

The chain carries TRBV11-2 and TRBJ2-7; D gene uncertain. V lost 1 base, J lost 2 bases, and 6 bases lay in between. This CDR3 has 13 residues. Germline V gives CDR1 SGHAT, CDR2 FQNNGV. The CDR3 nucleotides are TGTGCCAGCAGCTTAGGCACCCCCTACGAGCAGTACTTC. Its protein product is CASSLGTPYEQYF. Filled out from reference TRBV11-2 and TRBJ2-7, the complete variable domain reads EAGVAQSPRYKIIEKRQSVAFWCNPISGHATLYWYQQILGQGPKLLIQFQNNGVVDDSQLPKDRFSAERLKGVDSTLKIQPAKLEDSAVYLCASSLGTPYEQYFGPGTRLTVT.

This rearrangement joins TRBV27 to TRBJ1-6; 8 bases line up with TRBD1. This CDR3 is built from 13 residues. V was clipped by 6 bases and J by 6 bases; unmatched bases: 1. Germline V lookup: CDR1 MNHEY, CDR2 SMNVEV (reference sequence). The CDR3 protein is CASRGQGNSPLHF. In DNA, the CDR3 is TGTGCCAGCAGAGGACAGGGTAATTCACCCCTCCACTTT.

The chain links TRBV13 to TRBJ2-7; D could derive from TRBD1 or TRBD2 (5 bases each). CDR3 length equals 15 residues. V was clipped by 3 bases and J by 2 bases, with 14 bases between them. Germline V lookup: CDR1 PRHDT, CDR2 FYEKMQ (reference sequence). The CDR3 here is CASSFGGRGAYEQYF. CDR3 bases: TGTGCCAGCAGCTTCGGCGGGCGAGGGGCCTACGAGCAGTACTTC.

This clone appeared once. This chain's CDR3 is CAISVGGPSHIQYF. CDR3 coding DNA: TGTGCCATCAGTGTTGGGGGGCCGAGCCACATTCAGTACTTC. This chain uses TRBV10-3 with TRBJ2-4; the D call may be TRBD1 or TRBD2 (6 bases each). Germline CDR1 and CDR2: ENHRY and SYGVKD. The V and J ends lost 4 bases and 8 bases respectively, with 15 bases between them. This CDR3 contains 14 residues.

This clone was recorded a few times. The rearrangement links TRBV18 to TRBJ2-7; TRBD1 agrees at 9 bases. This CDR3 has 16 amino acids. Germline values: CDR1 KGHSH, CDR2 LQKENI. V lost 0 bases, J lost 6 bases, and 9 bases stayed unmatched. CDR3 amino acids: CASSPPGTGQSGEQYF. The CDR3 bases are TGTGCCAGCTCACCACCGGGGACAGGGCAAAGTGGCGAGCAGTACTTC.

The rearrangement joins TRBV6-5 to TRBJ2-4; the D gene is possibly TRBD2 (5 bases). V lost 9 bases, J lost 0 bases, and 15 bases lay in between. This CDR3 is built from 15 residues. Germline V gene data show CDR1 as MNHEY and CDR2 as SVGAGI. DNA of the CDR3: TGTGCCAGGTTAGGACTGCCCCTAGCCAAAAACATTCAGTACTTC. This translates into CARLGLPLAKNIQYF.

The V call is TRBV7-2, the J call TRBJ1-5; TRBD1 might be the D (5 bases). V was shortened by 1 base and J by 2 bases, with 12 bases between the two germline ends. CDR1 is SGHTA, CDR2 FQGNSA, per germline. CDR3 length: 16 residues. The chain's CDR3 is CASSLGRRDGNQPQHF. The CDR3 DNA reads TGTGCCAGCAGCTTAGGTCGGAGGGACGGCAATCAGCCCCAGCATTTT.

This chain joins TRBV5-4 and TRBJ2-2; 9 bases match TRBD2. CDR1 is SGHNT and CDR2 is YYREEE in the germline V gene (reference sequence). V shed 6 bases, J shed 0 bases, and the junction held 12 bases outside the gene matches. This CDR3 spans 18 amino acids. CDR3 nucleotides: TGTGCCAGCACCCAGGTAAGCGGGAGGTTCGCGAACACCGGGGAGCTGTTTTTT. Protein: CASTQVSGRFANTGELFF.

This chain connects TRBV6-5 to TRBJ2-7, with 9 bases identical to TRBD1. This CDR3 comprises 15 residues. Germline assignment: CDR1 MNHEY and CDR2 SVGAGI. Trimming at V came to 6 bases and at J to 1 base, leaving 7 bases not matched to a gene. CDR3 sequence (DNA): TGTGCCAGCAGCCCGACCGGGACAGGGTCCTACGAGCAGTACTTC. Translated, it gives CASSPTGTGSYEQYF.

This chain joins TRBV27 and TRBJ2-3; possible D gene TRBD2, 6 bases. Trimming removed 5 bases at V and 6 bases at J, with 21 bases between. In germline, CDR1 is MNHEY, CDR2 SMNVEV (reference sequence). The CDR3 covers 16 residues. The CDR3 region is CASSPPIREEGDTQYF. CDR3 bases: TGTGCCAGCAGTCCCCCGATAAGGGAGGAAGGGGATACGCAGTATTTT.

The rearrangement uses TRBV19 and TRBJ2-3; no clear D. V was pared by 5 bases and J by 2 bases, with 17 bases between. The CDR3 is 16 amino acids. CDR1 and CDR2 from the germline V gene are LNHDA and SQIVND (reference sequence). The CDR3 DNA sequence: TGTGCCAGTAGTTCTACGGCTAGAGGCCCCACAGATACGCAGTATTTT. Protein: CASSSTARGPTDTQYF.

This chain joins TRBV7-2 and TRBJ2-7; the D is unclear. Trimming cost V 5 bases and J 3 bases, with 5 bases left between them. The CDR3 spans 11 residues. The V gene's germline CDR1 is SGHTA and CDR2 FQGNSA. This CDR3 is CASSTNYEQYF. In DNA, the CDR3 is TGTGCCAGCAGCACTAACTACGAGCAGTACTTC.

This chain connects TRBV7-8 to TRBJ2-2; D is unresolved. From germline, CDR1 is SGHVS and CDR2 FQNEAQ. V dropped 1 base and J dropped 4 bases, with 13 bases sitting between them. This CDR3 spans 16 amino acids. The CDR3 coding sequence is TGTGCCAGCAGCTTAGACGGCACTATTTCCACCGGGGAGCTGTTTTTT. Protein sequence: CASSLDGTISTGELFF. Supplemented by reference TRBV7-8 and TRBJ2-2, the full variable domain reads GAGVSQSPRYKVAKRGQDVALRCDPISGHVSLFWYQQALGQGPEFLTYFQNEAQLDKSGLPSDRFFAERPEGSVSTLKIQRTQQEDSAVYLCASSLDGTISTGELFFGEGSRLTVL.

Here the CDR3 DNA reads TGTGCCACCGAGAGCGACCAAGGGGCCTACGAGCAGTACTTC. It is translated as CATESDQGAYEQYF. The chain recombines TRBV6-5 with TRBJ2-7; TRBD1 might be the D (5 bases). The germline V gene has CDR1 MNHEY and CDR2 SVGAGI. The CDR3 is 14 residues long. V was cut by 10 bases and J by 2 bases, with 18 bases left in between.

The gene calls are TRBV7-4 and TRBJ1-5; no reliable D call. Trimming shortened V by 1 base and J by 7 bases, and 23 bases separated the two germline ends. There are 18 residues in the CDR3. Germline V gives CDR1 SGHVT, CDR2 SQSDAQ. CDR3 residues: CASSLGFTPPRGGQPQHF. In DNA form, the CDR3 reads TGTGCCAGCAGCTTAGGTTTTACACCCCCCCGCGGCGGGCAGCCCCAGCATTTT.

The CDR3 protein is CAWIPDRTGNTIYF. In nucleotides, the CDR3 is TGTGCCTGGATCCCCGACAGGACTGGAAACACCATATATTTT. The chain has TRBV30 and TRBJ1-3, with D tentatively TRBD1 (6 bases). CDR1 is GTSNPN and CDR2 is SVGIG in the germline V gene (reference sequence). V was clipped by 4 bases and J by 2 bases, with 12 bases between them. The CDR3 extends over 14 amino acids.

CDR3 residues: CASSIERGSGTPGRTQYF. Here the CDR3 DNA reads TGTGCCAGCTCCATTGAACGGGGCAGCGGGACCCCCGGGCGGACCCAGTACTTC. The chain has TRBV5-8 and TRBJ2-5, with 7 bases that match TRBD2. Trimming at V came to 7 bases and at J to 7 bases, leaving 25 bases not matched to a gene. CDR1 and CDR2 from the germline V gene are SGHTS and YDEGEE. The CDR3 has 18 residues.

The genes are TRBV11-2 and TRBJ2-2; D unresolved. Germline V gene lookup returns CDR1 SGHAT and CDR2 FQNNGV. Trimming removed 5 bases at V and 0 bases at J, with 10 bases between. The CDR3 sequence is 15 residues long. The CDR3 spells CASSLSPSNTGELFF. CDR3 coding DNA: TGTGCCAGCAGCCTATCTCCTTCGAACACCGGGGAGCTGTTTTTT.

The chain employs TRBV7-9 and TRBJ2-7; D uncertain. Germline assignment: CDR1 SEHNR and CDR2 FQNEAQ (reference sequence). This CDR3 comprises 14 residues. The V and J ends lost 5 bases and 2 bases respectively, with 13 bases between them. CDR3 protein: CASSDSQRPYEQYF. The CDR3 DNA reads TGTGCCAGCAGCGACTCCCAGAGACCCTACGAGCAGTACTTC.

The genes are TRBV5-1 and TRBJ1-1, with 10 bases matching TRBD1. V lost 3 bases, J lost 4 bases, and 9 bases stayed unmatched. CDR1 is SGHRS, CDR2 YFSETQ, per germline. This CDR3 comprises 16 residues. This CDR3 reads CASSYRQGAQGTEAFF. DNA of the CDR3: TGCGCCAGCAGCTACCGACAGGGGGCGCAGGGCACTGAAGCTTTCTTT.

This clone appeared a single time. The gene calls are TRBV19 and TRBJ1-5, with 10 nucleotides matching TRBD1. CDR3 length: 14 residues. Germline assignment: CDR1 LNHDA and CDR2 SQIVND (reference sequence). V lost 6 bases and J lost 7; bases outside the gene matches: 6. CDR3 residues: CASRRTGGNQPQHF. The CDR3 bases are TGTGCCAGTAGACGGACAGGGGGGAACCAGCCCCAGCATTTT. The complete variable domain, with remaining parts taken from reference TRBV19 and TRBJ1-5, reads DGGITQSPKYLFRKEGQNVTLSCEQNLNHDAMYWYRQDPGQGLRLIYYSQIVNDFQKGDIAEGYSVSREKKESFPLTVTSAQKNPTAFYLCASRRTGGNQPQHFGDGTRLSIL.